The 19 T cell receptor beta chains given below trace back to one sample, sequenced in a study of T-cell memory formation after mild COVID-19. TCRdb fed the 5' RACE reads into MiXCR, producing one record per CDR3 protein. The table records about 400,000 distinct CDR3 sequences, around a quarter of them present only once. The sequenced sample consisted of PBMCs or a T cell subset sorted from them (not recorded which). These receptors came from an adult woman who had mild COVID-19 (a few samples of this study predate the infection). Cell type and time point are not known.

This chain joins TRBV20-1 and TRBJ2-5; D call uncertain. Germline-derived CDR1 and CDR2 are DFQATT and SNEGSKA (reference sequence). V was clipped by 6 bases and J by 6 bases, with 11 bases between them. CDR3 size: 11 residues. CDR3 bases: TGCAGTGCCACAAGCCGGCAGACCCAGTACTTC. It specifies CSATSRQTQYF.

This clonotype was seen repeatedly, ten times or more. The rearrangement joins TRBV5-1 to TRBJ2-3, with D hard to call. The germline CDR1 and CDR2 sequences are SGHRS and YFSETQ. Between the trimmed V and J ends, which lost 3 bases and 4 bases, there was a span of 6 bases. The CDR3 has 12 residues. CDR3: CASSSPPDTQYF. The CDR3, as DNA: TGCGCCAGCAGCTCACCCCCAGATACGCAGTATTTT.

In nucleotides, the CDR3 is TGTGCCAGCAGCGCTTACAACTCTGGGGCCAACGTCCTGACTTTC. It specifies CASSAYNSGANVLTF. The chain uses TRBV9 and TRBJ2-6, with D hard to call. The V end was cut by 3 bases, the J end by 0 bases, with 7 bases between. Germline CDR1 and CDR2: SGDLS and YYNGEE. CDR3 size: 15 residues.

The rearrangement uses TRBV20-1 and TRBJ2-3; 12 positions match TRBD2. Germline V gene lookup returns CDR1 DFQATT and CDR2 SNEGSKA (reference sequence). This CDR3 region has 14 residues. V lost 4 bases and J lost 3; bases outside the gene matches: 2. The chain's CDR3 is CSAKTSGRTDTQYF. In DNA, the CDR3 is TGCAGTGCTAAAACTAGCGGGAGGACAGATACGCAGTATTTT.

This clonotype was detected a few times. V gene TRBV7-6 combines with J gene TRBJ2-7; D tentatively fits TRBD1 or TRBD2 (5 bases each). V shed 5 bases and J shed 2 bases, with 16 bases lying between them. The germline V gene has CDR1 SGHVS and CDR2 FNYEAQ. The CDR3 is 15 residues long. For the CDR3, the DNA is TGTGCCAGCAGCCGCGGCTGGGGACCACCCTACGAGCAGTACTTC. Translated: CASSRGWGPPYEQYF.

V and J are TRBV4-1 and TRBJ2-7; no clear D. Germline lookup yields CDR1 MGHRA and CDR2 YSYEKL. Trimming removed 4 bases at V and 3 bases at J, with 10 bases between. The CDR3 is 13 residues long. As DNA, the CDR3 is TGCGCCAGCAGCCGGAGCGTACACTACGAGCAGTACTTC. Protein: CASSRSVHYEQYF.

The chain carries TRBV18 and TRBJ2-7, with TRBD1 matching over 7 bases. CDR3 length equals 16 residues. Germline V CDR1 and CDR2: KGHSH, LQKENI. The V segment lost 3 bases and the J segment 1 base; nucleotides outside the gene matches: 9. CDR3 protein: CASSPFEGGYSYEQYF. The DNA of the CDR3 is TGTGCCAGCTCACCGTTCGAAGGGGGCTATTCCTACGAGCAGTACTTC.

The J gene is TRBJ2-7, the V gene TRBV20-1; the match to TRBD2 covers 7 bases. V dropped 3 bases and J dropped 5; count of bases not matched to a gene: 16. CDR3 length: 16 residues. CDR1 DFQATT and CDR2 SNEGSKA come from the germline V gene (reference sequence). CDR3: CSARDRGESALDEQYF. Written as DNA, the CDR3 is TGCAGTGCTAGGGACCGGGGGGAGAGTGCTCTAGACGAGCAGTACTTC.

This chain connects TRBV5-8 to TRBJ1-4, with a weak D call TRBD1 (5 bases). Trimming stripped 4 bases from V and 4 bases from J, with 14 bases between. Looked up from germline, CDR1 is SGHTS and CDR2 is YDEGEE. This CDR3 has 15 residues. Here the CDR3 reads CASSLPGTDNEKLFF. CDR3 bases: TGTGCCAGCAGCCTCCCCGGGACGGATAATGAAAAACTGTTTTTT.

There are a few counts of this clonotype. The rearrangement joins TRBV24-1 to TRBJ2-1, with D possibly matching TRBD1 (6 bases). Germline-derived CDR1 and CDR2 are KGHDR and SFDVKD. Between the trimmed V and J ends, which lost 9 bases and 7 bases, there was a span of 15 bases. This CDR3 region has 13 residues. The CDR3 region has the DNA TGTGCCACCCAGATGGCAGGGGCAAATGAGCAGTTCTTC. It encodes CATQMAGANEQFF.

This clonotype has more than one count but fewer than ten. The V call is TRBV18, the J call TRBJ2-7; TRBD1 matches at 9 bases. Germline CDR1 reads KGHSH; CDR2 reads LQKENI. V was clipped by 3 bases and J by 0 bases; unmatched bases: 12. The CDR3 totals 18 residues. CDR3 loop: CASSPPNAGTGLSYEQYF. DNA of the CDR3: TGTGCCAGCTCACCTCCCAACGCGGGGACAGGGCTCTCCTACGAGCAGTACTTC. Drawing the rest from reference TRBV18 and TRBJ2-7, the complete variable domain is NAGVMQNPRHLVRRRGQEARLRCSPMKGHSHVYWYRQLPEEGLKFMVYLQKENIIDESGMPKERFSAEFPKEGPSILRIQQVVRGDSAAYFCASSPPNAGTGLSYEQYFGPGTRLTVT.

V is TRBV6-5 and J is TRBJ2-7; perhaps TRBD1 as D (5 bases). From germline, CDR1 is MNHEY and CDR2 SVGAGI. The V end lost 0 bases, the J end lost 3 bases, and 12 bases lay between the germline ends. The CDR3 spans 15 residues. The CDR3 loop reads CASSYSGRGVYEQYF. The CDR3 DNA reads TGTGCCAGCAGTTACTCGGGAAGGGGCGTCTACGAGCAGTACTTC.

The genes are TRBV7-9 and TRBJ1-2; D ambiguous. This CDR3 has 14 amino acids. CDR1 and CDR2 (germline): SEHNR, FQNEAQ (reference sequence). Trimming took 2 bases from V and 5 from J, leaving 12 bases between them. CDR3 sequence (DNA): TGTGCCAGCAGCTTAATCACGGCGCTTTATGGCTACACCTTC. Translated: CASSLITALYGYTF. The full variable domain, with the rest looked up from reference TRBV7-9 and TRBJ1-2, is DTGVSQNPRHKITKRGQNVTFRCDPISEHNRLYWYRQTLGQGPEFLTYFQNEAQLEKSRLLSDRFSAERPKGSFSTLEIQRTEQGDSAMYLCASSLITALYGYTFGSGTRLTVV.

This clonotype showed up many times. The CDR3 region has the DNA TGTGCCAGCAGCCCCCGGGGCCCGAACACCGGGGAGCTGTTTTTT. Its translation is CASSPRGPNTGELFF. The chain couples TRBV5-5 to TRBJ2-2, with D perhaps being TRBD1 or TRBD2 (5 bases each). The V end lost 4 bases, the J end lost 0 bases, and 10 bases lay between the germline ends. The CDR3 consists of 15 residues. Looked up from germline, CDR1 is SGHKS and CDR2 is YYEKEE (reference sequence). Full variable domain (missing parts from reference TRBV5-5 and TRBJ2-2): DAGVTQSPTHLIKTRGQQVTLRCSPISGHKSVSWYQQVLGQGPQFIFQYYEKEERGRGNFPDRFSARQFPNYSSELNVNALLLGDSALYLCASSPRGPNTGELFFGEGSRLTVL.

The V gene is TRBV3-1, the J gene TRBJ1-6, with D possibly TRBD1 on 6 matching bases. CDR1 and CDR2 from the germline V gene are LGHDT and YNNKEL (reference sequence). V lost 4 bases and J 2 bases, leaving 15 bases between the germline ends. CDR3 length: 17 amino acids. The CDR3 reads CASSPFQGQTYNSPLHF. The CDR3 DNA reads as TGTGCCAGCAGCCCCTTCCAAGGACAGACCTATAATTCACCCCTCCACTTT.

The rearrangement links TRBV24-1 to TRBJ1-1, with 10 bases that match TRBD1. J gave up 1 base and V 5 bases, and 9 bases lay outside the gene matches. The CDR3 contains 17 residues. Germline CDR1 and CDR2: KGHDR and SFDVKD. CDR3 nucleotide sequence: TGTGCCACCAGTGCCGGGACAGGGGCCGGGGGGAACACTGAAGCTTTCTTT. This sequence encodes CATSAGTGAGGNTEAFF.

The J gene is TRBJ2-3, the V gene TRBV5-1; tentatively, D is TRBD1 (7 bases). V was clipped by 4 bases and J by 7 bases, with 19 bases between them. The CDR3 covers 15 residues. Germline V lookup: CDR1 SGHRS, CDR2 YFSETQ. The CDR3 DNA reads TGCGCCAGCAGCCCGAGGGCGGGACAGTCAAATACGCAGTATTTT. Encoded protein: CASSPRAGQSNTQYF. Together with reference TRBV5-1 and TRBJ2-3, the CDR3 gives the full variable domain: KAGVTQTPRYLIKTRGQQVTLSCSPISGHRSVSWYQQTPGQGLQFLFEYFSETQRNKGNFPGRFSGRQFSNSRSEMNVSTLELGDSALYLCASSPRAGQSNTQYFGPGTRLTVL.

CDR3 sequence (DNA): TGTGCCAGCAGCCATTTGCGGGACACTAACAATGAGCAGTTCTTC. Its protein product is CASSHLRDTNNEQFF. The chain is built from TRBV14 and TRBJ2-1, with D perhaps being TRBD1 or TRBD2 (6 bases each). The CDR3 is made up of 15 amino acids. V was cut by 3 bases and J by 5 bases, with 14 bases left in between. Germline lookup yields CDR1 SGHDN and CDR2 FVKESK.

This clonotype was seen a few times. The rearrangement joins TRBV5-1 to TRBJ2-3; the D gene could be TRBD1 or TRBD2 (5 bases each). CDR3 size: 15 residues. The V gene lost 4 bases and the J gene lost 5 bases, with 17 bases spanning the gap. Germline V gene data show CDR1 as SGHRS and CDR2 as YFSETQ. For the CDR3, the DNA is TGCGCCAGCAGCCTTCGGACTCTGAGGGGAGATACGCAGTATTTT. As protein: CASSLRTLRGDTQYF.